A selection of T cell receptor beta chains follows, all from one sample in a study of blood T cell repertoires in COVID-19. Method: immunoSEQ multiplex PCR; TCRdb's copy keeps in-frame clones and lacks some. The profile shows a few hundred thousand clones, about 86% of them singletons. Sequenced material: PBMCs or T cells enriched from blood (not recorded which). These TCRs come from a middle-aged woman with acute COVID-19. Each CDR3 is given with its conserved first and last residue. D genes are given only for firm matches. Size is omitted from some rows. Given values are once, few, many or a class for expanded clones.

v_call,j_call,clone_size,d_call,cdr3_nt,cdr3_aa
TRBV28,TRBJ2-2,few,TRBD2,TGTGCCAGCAGTTTAGCGGGAGGCGGGTCCGGGGAGCTGTTTTTT,CASSLAGGGSGELFF
TRBV5-1,TRBJ2-3,once,-,TGCGCCAGCAGGGACACCACCACAGATACGCAGTATTTT,CASRDTTTDTQYF
TRBV11-3,TRBJ1-3,once,-,TGTGCCAGCAGCTTAGGGCTCGGAAACACCATATATTTT,CASSLGLGNTIYF
TRBV7-3,TRBJ1-5,-,-,TGTGCCAGCAGCTTAACGGGGGCGAGGGATCAGCCCCAGCATTTT,CASSLTGARDQPQHF
TRBV5-4,TRBJ1-2,-,-,TGTGCCAGCAGCCCGGAAACAGGGTGGGCTGGCTACACCTTC,CASSPETGWAGYTF
TRBV7-2,TRBJ2-7,-,TRBD1,TGTGCCAGCAGCCACCGTTCCCGGGACAGGGCGGGCTACGAGCAGTACTTC,CASSHRSRDRAGYEQYF
TRBV7-8,TRBJ2-2,-,TRBD1,TGTGCCAGCAGCTTAGGGTGGGGGCAGGGGGAGACCGGGGAGCTGTTTTTT,CASSLGWGQGETGELFF
TRBV24-1,TRBJ2-3,-,-,TGTGCCACCAGTGATTTGAAGCGTACAGATACGCAGTATTTT,CATSDLKRTDTQYF
TRBV6-2/TRBV6-3,TRBJ1-2,-,-,TGTGCCAGCAGCACACGGGAAGGCTCGCTCTATGGCTACACCTTC,CASSTREGSLYGYTF
TRBV20-1,TRBJ1-5,once,-,TGCAGTGCTGGTGCGGGGGGCAATCAGCCCCAGCATTTT,CSAGAGGNQPQHF
TRBV6-2/TRBV6-3,TRBJ2-7,-,-,TGTGCCAGCAGTGGGGGGTTCCTCTACGAGCAGTACTTC,CASSGGFLYEQYF
TRBV5-5,TRBJ2-5,-,TRBD1,TGTGCCAGCAGCATAGACAGGGCCCAAGAGACCCAGTACTTC,CASSIDRAQETQYF
TRBV5-1,TRBJ2-1,-,-,TGCGCCAGCAGCTTATGGCAGGGAGGCCATGAGCAGTTCTTC,CASSLWQGGHEQFF
TRBV12-3/TRBV12-4,TRBJ1-1,-,TRBD1,TGTGCCAGCAGTTTCGGACAGGACACTGAAGCTTTCTTT,CASSFGQDTEAFF
TRBV6-5,TRBJ2-4,few,TRBD2,TGTGCCAGCCTCGACTACGGAGGGGAGGGCTTTGGATACTTC,CASLDYGGEGFGYF
TRBV4-3,TRBJ1-5,-,-,TGCGCCAGCAGCCAAGAGTGGCCATATCAGCCCCAGCATTTT,CASSQEWPYQPQHF
TRBV5-1,TRBJ1-2,-,-,TGCGCCAGCAGCTTGGCCGCTGGCTCCACCGCTGGCTACACCTTC,CASSLAAGSTAGYTF
TRBV4-2,TRBJ1-6,-,-,TGTGCCAGCAGCCAAGAAAAGAGCAGGGTGCGGCATTCACCCCTCCACTTT,CASSQEKSRVRHSPLHF
TRBV4-3,TRBJ1-2,-,TRBD1,TGCGCCAGCAGCCAAGATTCGAGGCAGGGGGAGAGCTACACCTTC,CASSQDSRQGESYTF
TRBV29-1,TRBJ2-7,few,-,TGCAGCGTTGGGCACCTCTACGAGCAGTACTTC,CSVGHLYEQYF
TRBV5-5,TRBJ1-2,-,-,TGTGCCAGCAGCTTGTCTGTGACAGCTAACTATGGCTACACCTTC,CASSLSVTANYGYTF
TRBV19,TRBJ1-5,-,TRBD1,TGTGCCAGTAGTGGGGACAGGAATCAGCCCCAGCATTTT,CASSGDRNQPQHF
TRBV6-2/TRBV6-3,TRBJ2-3,-,TRBD2,TGTGCCAGCAGTTACGGTCGGACTAGCGGAGGGGCAGATACGCAGTATTTT,CASSYGRTSGGADTQYF
TRBV7-9,TRBJ1-6,-,TRBD1,TGTGCCAGCAGCACCGGACAGGGCTCTAATTCACCCCTCCACTTT,CASSTGQGSNSPLHF
TRBV6-5,TRBJ2-2,once,-,TGTGCCAGCCAAGTAGGGGGTATTGGCACCGGGGAGCTGTTTTTT,CASQVGGIGTGELFF
TRBV4-3,TRBJ2-7,-,TRBD1,TGCGCCAGCAGCCAAGATTCTGGGACAGGGTCCTACGAGCAGTACTTC,CASSQDSGTGSYEQYF
TRBV11-1,TRBJ1-5,-,TRBD1,TGTGCCAGCACCTCAAGGGGGCGGAATCAGCCCCAGCATTTT,CASTSRGRNQPQHF
TRBV5-6,TRBJ1-2,-,-,TGTGCCAGTCTTCCGCCAGGGAAGGCTAACTATGGCTACACCTTC,CASLPPGKANYGYTF